One sample yielded the 25 T cell receptor beta chains listed below, sequenced in a study of control samples from healthy donors and cancer patients. Profiled with immunoSEQ multiplex PCR; TCRdb holds only in-frame clones, not every one. Here the sample spans tens of thousands of clones, about 90% being singletons. Sample: PBMCs. Receptors originate from a woman between 45 and 60 years old with head and neck cancer.

About this clone itself: This may be a read error: a much more frequent sequence differs by one nucleotide. The sample has other DNA sequences that encode this CDR3 too. The gene calls are TRBV6-1 and TRBJ2-6; D unclear. The ends were cut back, 1 base at V and 0 bases at J, with 4 bases in the middle. This CDR3 has 15 residues. CDR1 is MNHNS and CDR2 is SASEGT in the germline V gene. CDR3 residues: CASSEGSSGANVLTF. CDR3 in DNA: TGTGCCAGCAGTGAAGGCAGCTCTGGGGCCAACGTCCTGACTTTC.

V usage is TRBV18 and J usage is TRBJ2-1; 9 bases map to TRBD2. V gave up 0 bases and J gave up 0 bases; unmatched junction bases: 3. Per the germline V gene, CDR1 is KGHSH and CDR2 is LQKENI. The CDR3 has 17 amino acids. The CDR3 loop is CASSPPLAGPSYNEQFF. CDR3 bases: TGTGCCAGCTCACCACCCCTAGCGGGGCCCTCCTACAATGAGCAGTTCTTC.

The V gene is TRBV6-5, the J gene TRBJ2-1; the match to TRBD2 covers 7 bases. The trim removed 0 bases at V and 9 bases at J, leaving 5 bases unmatched. CDR3 size: 14 residues. The germline gives CDR1 MNHEY, CDR2 SVGAGI. The CDR3 loop reads CASSYSGTTFEQFF. The CDR3 DNA follows: TGTGCCAGCAGTTACTCGGGGACTACCTTTGAGCAGTTCTTC.

The chain uses TRBV19 and TRBJ1-1, with D perhaps TRBD1 (6 bases). The V gene's germline CDR1 is LNHDA and CDR2 SQIVND (reference sequence). V gave up 5 bases and J gave up 7 bases, with 11 bases separating them. The CDR3 runs to 12 residues. The chain's CDR3 is CASSGKTGEAFF. Written as DNA, the CDR3 is TGTGCCAGTAGTGGAAAGACAGGTGAAGCTTTCTTT.

This rearrangement joins TRBV27 to TRBJ2-1, with TRBD2 as a possible D gene (6 bases). With 6 bases removed from V and 5 bases from J, the gap between germline ends came to 17 bases. The CDR3 extends over 15 amino acids. The germline CDR1 and CDR2 sequences are MNHEY and SMNVEV (reference sequence). CDR3 protein: CASRPPGTSHNEQFF. In DNA, the CDR3 is TGTGCCAGCAGACCCCCCGGGACTTCTCACAATGAGCAGTTCTTC.

The chain uses TRBV24-1 and TRBJ1-5; 7 bases fit TRBD1. Germline loops: CDR1 KGHDR, CDR2 SFDVKD. The ends lost 6 bases at V and 4 bases at J; junction bases unmatched: 8. The CDR3 runs 15 residues. The CDR3 loop is CATSQGGTGNQPQHF. CDR3 DNA sequence: TGTGCCACCAGTCAGGGGGGGACGGGGAATCAGCCCCAGCATTTT.

The J gene is TRBJ2-3, the V gene TRBV9; the match to TRBD1 covers 9 bases. The length of the CDR3 is 16 residues. V shed 4 bases, J shed 4 bases, and the junction held 10 bases outside the gene matches. In germline, CDR1 is SGDLS, CDR2 YYNGEE. For the CDR3, the DNA is TGTGCCAGCAGCATCGGACAGGGGCAAGGAGCAGATACGCAGTATTTT. Its translation: CASSIGQGQGADTQYF.

This chain joins TRBV4-3 and TRBJ2-2; 9 nucleotides align to TRBD1. The CDR3 consists of 16 residues. Germline V gene sequence: CDR1 LGHNA, CDR2 YSLEER. V gave up 0 bases and J gave up 5 bases; unmatched junction bases: 4. The DNA of the CDR3 is TGCGCCAGCAGCCAAGAGACAGGGGGTTCGACCGGGGAGCTGTTTTTT. Translated: CASSQETGGSTGELFF.

V usage is TRBV28 and J usage is TRBJ1-5; 7 bases line up with TRBD1. The length of the CDR3 is 14 residues. The J segment lost 5 bases and the V segment lost 6 bases, leaving 7 bases of the junction unmatched. Germline lookup yields CDR1 MDHEN and CDR2 SYDVKM. The CDR3 DNA sequence: TGTGCCAGCAGCAGGACAGGTTTCTATCAGCCCCAGCATTTT. It is translated as CASSRTGFYQPQHF. The whole variable domain, remainder taken from reference TRBV28 and TRBJ1-5, is DVKVTQSSRYLVKRTGEKVFLECVQDMDHENMFWYRQDPGLGLRLIYFSYDVKMKEKGDIPEGYSVSREKKERFSLILESASTNQTSMYLCASSRTGFYQPQHFGDGTRLSIL.

CDR3 sequence: CASSIGGETQYF. In DNA form, the CDR3 reads TGTGCCAGTAGTATCGGGGGGGAGACCCAGTACTTC. The chain carries TRBV19 and TRBJ2-5; 7 nucleotides line up with TRBD2. There are 12 residues in the CDR3. Germline V gene lookup returns CDR1 LNHDA and CDR2 SQIVND (reference sequence). J lost 5 bases, V lost 3 bases, and 0 bases had no gene match. Based on the CDR3 plus reference TRBV19 and TRBJ2-5, the full variable domain is DGGITQSPKYLFRKEGQNVTLSCEQNLNHDAMYWYRQDPGQGLRLIYYSQIVNDFQKGDIAEGYSVSREKKESFPLTVTSAQKNPTAFYLCASSIGGETQYFGPGTRLLVL.

J is TRBJ2-1 and V is TRBV27, with 9 bases lining up with TRBD1. CDR3 length equals 15 residues. Trimming cost V 6 bases and J 0 bases; bases outside gene matches: 3. Germline CDR1 is MNHEY and CDR2 is SMNVEV (reference sequence). The CDR3 DNA is TGTGCCAGCAGCGGACAGGGGAGCTCCTACAATGAGCAGTTCTTC. As protein: CASSGQGSSYNEQFF.

The V call is TRBV30, the J call TRBJ1-1, with TRBD1 matching 9 bases. Germline V gene lookup returns CDR1 GTSNPN and CDR2 SVGIG (reference sequence). The CDR3 runs to 14 residues. The trim removed 5 bases at V and 6 bases at J, leaving 10 bases unmatched. CDR3 region: CAWSPGTGSSEAFF. In DNA form, the CDR3 reads TGTGCCTGGTCCCCCGGGACAGGGAGTTCTGAAGCTTTCTTT.

This clone was recorded once. This chain joins TRBV3-1 (or the pseudogene TRBV3-2) and TRBJ2-7; no clear D gene. Germline values: CDR1 LGHDT, CDR2 YNNKEL (reference sequence). V was trimmed by 2 bases and J by 3 bases, leaving 5 bases between them. CDR3 size: 12 residues. CDR3 DNA sequence: TGTGCCAGCAGCCAAACCGACTACGAGCAGTACTTC. It encodes CASSQTDYEQYF.

The chain links TRBV11-2 to TRBJ2-3, with D maybe TRBD2 (6 bases). Per germline, CDR1 SGHAT and CDR2 FQNNGV. V shed 5 bases and J shed 14 bases, with 14 bases lying between them. The CDR3 runs to 11 residues. Written as DNA, the CDR3 is TGTGCCAGCAGCCGAAAGGAGGGCGCGTATTTT. Translation: CASSRKEGAYF.

This clone has just a few counts. The chain links TRBV19 to TRBJ2-2, with TRBD2 matching 10 bases. Trimming cost V 3 bases and J 0 bases; bases outside gene matches: 7. CDR3 size: 18 residues. Germline V gene sequence: CDR1 LNHDA, CDR2 SQIVND (reference sequence). Here the CDR3 DNA reads TGTGCCAGTAGTATTTCCACTAGCGGGGACCCGAACACCGGGGAGCTGTTTTTT. It specifies CASSISTSGDPNTGELFF.

This clone has only one observation. The V call is TRBV7-9, the J call TRBJ2-1; D not resolved. With 3 bases removed from V and 1 base from J, the gap between germline ends came to 7 bases. This CDR3 has 14 residues. Looked up from germline, CDR1 is SEHNR and CDR2 is FQNEAQ (reference sequence). The CDR3 loop is CASSFRQSYNEQFF. DNA for the CDR3: TGTGCCAGCAGCTTTCGGCAGTCCTACAATGAGCAGTTCTTC.

CDR3 DNA sequence: TGTGCCAGCAGCCCCCTTGTGAGCAATCAGCCCCAGCATTTT. As protein: CASSPLVSNQPQHF. The chain uses TRBV3-1 (or the pseudogene TRBV3-2) and TRBJ1-5; D remains unclear. V lost 4 bases and J lost 1, with 8 bases in between. Per the germline V gene, CDR1 is LGHDT and CDR2 is YNNKEL (reference sequence). CDR3 length: 14 residues.

V and J are TRBV9 and TRBJ1-5, with 9 bases matching TRBD1. V shed 2 bases, J shed 5 bases, and the junction held 5 bases outside the gene matches. The CDR3 runs to 15 residues. Germline V gene data show CDR1 as SGDLS and CDR2 as YYNGEE. CDR3 bases: TGTGCCAGCAGCGTTGGACAGGGGATTGATCAGCCCCAGCATTTT. The encoded protein is CASSVGQGIDQPQHF. The full variable domain, rest sourced from reference TRBV9 and TRBJ1-5, is DSGVTQTPKHLITATGQRVTLRCSPRSGDLSVYWYQQSLDQGLQFLIQYYNGEERAKGNILERFSAQQFPDLHSELNLSSLELGDSALYFCASSVGQGIDQPQHFGDGTRLSIL.

V and J are TRBV30 and TRBJ1-1; D is unclear. The CDR3 has 11 residues. The germline CDR1 and CDR2 sequences are GTSNPN and SVGIG (reference sequence). With 7 bases removed from V and 5 bases from J, the gap between germline ends came to 11 bases. DNA for the CDR3: TGTGCCTTAAACCGGGGTACTGAAGCTTTCTTT. Its protein is CALNRGTEAFF.

This chain uses TRBV7-6 with TRBJ2-3; tentative D call: TRBD2 (6 bases). This CDR3 is 15 amino acids long. V was clipped by 5 bases and J by 4 bases, with 16 bases between them. In germline, CDR1 is SGHVS, CDR2 FNYEAQ. CDR3 bases: TGTGCCAGCAGCCTTATGACGGGGGTGTCAGATACGCAGTATTTT. Amino acid sequence: CASSLMTGVSDTQYF.

This chain joins TRBV6-5 and TRBJ1-3; 7 nucleotides line up with TRBD1. Germline V lookup: CDR1 MNHEY, CDR2 SVGAGI. Trimming took 8 bases from V and 2 from J; bases not matched to a gene: 3. This CDR3 has 13 residues. CDR3 nucleotide sequence: TGTGCCAGCCGGACAGGCCCTGGAAACACCATATATTTT. It translates to CASRTGPGNTIYF.

The chain has TRBV2 and TRBJ2-7; 7 bases align to TRBD1. Germline-derived CDR1 and CDR2 are SNHLY and FYNNEI. This CDR3 region has 15 residues. V was pared by 6 bases and J by 1 base, with 9 bases of the junction left unmatched. CDR3 sequence reads: CASSFTGTVSYEQYF. In nucleotides, the CDR3 is TGTGCCAGCAGCTTTACCGGGACAGTATCCTACGAGCAGTACTTC.

This chain links TRBV7-9 with TRBJ1-2, with D possibly matching TRBD1 (6 bases). V was trimmed by 4 bases and J by 0 bases, leaving 9 bases between them. The germline V gene has CDR1 SEHNR and CDR2 FQNEAQ (reference sequence). This CDR3 contains 14 residues. The CDR3 sequence is CASSYRDPNYGYTF. The CDR3 DNA sequence: TGTGCCAGCAGCTACAGGGACCCTAACTATGGCTACACCTTC.

This rearrangement joins TRBV7-7 to TRBJ2-1; D is undetermined. CDR3 length equals 13 residues. Trimming cost V 5 bases and J 5 bases, with 10 bases left between them. Germline V lookup: CDR1 SSHAT, CDR2 FNYEAQ (reference sequence). The CDR3 bases are TGTGCCAGCAGCCAGGAAGGGCACAATGAGCAGTTCTTC. It specifies CASSQEGHNEQFF.

The V gene is TRBV11-2, the J gene TRBJ2-3; possibly TRBD1 or TRBD2 for D (5 bases each). CDR1 and CDR2 (germline): SGHAT, FQNNGV. Trimming pared 4 bases from V and 7 bases from J, leaving 12 bases between. The CDR3 contains 13 residues. CDR3 nucleotides: TGTGCCAGCAGCTGGGACGGTGCGAATACGCAGTATTTT. This encodes CASSWDGANTQYF.